The next 16 T cell receptor beta chains were all read from a single sample in a study of CD8 T cells in Susac syndrome. Reverse transcription of about 0.45 to 1 ug RNA was carried out with random hexamers. TCRdb reprocessed the immunoSEQ multiplex PCR reads via MiXCR and lists one record per CDR3 protein. The sample holds 200,000 or so distinct CDR3 sequences; about 95% are singletons and the top ten take approximately 0.097%. Sequenced sample: CD4+ T cells from PBMCs. The receptors shown here come from a human donor with multiple sclerosis.

The V gene is TRBV30, the J gene TRBJ1-1, with 8 nucleotides matching TRBD1. Per germline, CDR1 GTSNPN and CDR2 SVGIG (reference sequence). V lost 4 bases and J lost 4; bases outside the gene matches: 5. This CDR3 has 13 amino acids. In DNA, the CDR3 is TGTGCCTGGACCGGACAGGGTCGCACTGAAGCTTTCTTT. This translates into CAWTGQGRTEAFF. Together with reference TRBV30 and TRBJ1-1, the CDR3 gives the full variable domain: SQTIHQWPATLVQPVGSPLSLECTVEGTSNPNLYWYRQAAGRGLQLLFYSVGIGQISSEVPQNLSASRPQDRQFILSSKKLLLSDSGFYLCAWTGQGRTEAFFGQGTRLTVV.

The chain combines TRBV12-3 or TRBV12-4 with TRBJ2-3; TRBD2 agrees at 9 bases. The J segment lost 4 bases and the V segment lost 7 bases, leaving 9 bases of the junction unmatched. This CDR3 is built from 15 residues. The CDR3 coding sequence is TGTGCCAGCACCATGGGGCGGGGGGGCGCAGATACGCAGTATTTT. Residues: CASTMGRGGADTQYF.

This chain uses TRBV6-2 or TRBV6-3 with TRBJ2-7, with D possibly being TRBD2 (6 bases). Germline loops: CDR1 MNHEY, CDR2 SVGEGT. V was pared by 6 bases and J by 0 bases, with 15 bases between. The CDR3 runs to 15 residues. The DNA of the CDR3 is TGTGCCAGCAGGCCCCTTCTAGCGAACTCCTACGAGCAGTACTTC. This sequence encodes CASRPLLANSYEQYF.

The chain recombines TRBV20-1 with TRBJ1-2; D remains unclear. Per the germline V gene, CDR1 is DFQATT and CDR2 is SNEGSKA (reference sequence). V lost 0 bases and J 1 base, leaving 15 bases between the germline ends. This CDR3 has 16 amino acids. The CDR3 DNA sequence: TGCAGTGCTAGAGATGTTCGCCAGACTCTTAACTATGGCTACACCTTC. It yields the protein CSARDVRQTLNYGYTF.

The chain uses TRBV7-3 and TRBJ1-2, with D tentatively TRBD1 (6 bases). CDR3 length equals 15 residues. With 1 base removed from V and 6 bases from J, the gap between germline ends came to 15 bases. CDR1 and CDR2 (germline): SGHTA, FQGTGA. CDR3 DNA sequence: TGTGCCAGCAGCTTAAAACAGGGCCCTGTTGATGGCTACACCTTC. Translating gives CASSLKQGPVDGYTF. The full variable domain, completed using reference TRBV7-3 and TRBJ1-2, is GAGVSQTPSNKVTEKGKYVELRCDPISGHTALYWYRQSLGQGPEFLIYFQGTGAADDSGLPNDRFFAVRPEGSVSTLKIQRTERGDSAVYLCASSLKQGPVDGYTFGSGTRLTVV.

The V gene is TRBV6-5, the J gene TRBJ2-2; D not certain. This CDR3 comprises 16 residues. Trimming removed 0 bases from V and 3 bases from J, with 11 bases in between. The germline gives CDR1 MNHEY, CDR2 SVGAGI. CDR3 sequence (DNA): TGTGCCAGCAGTTACTCGATCATCCGGGACACCGGGGAGCTGTTTTTT. Translation gives CASSYSIIRDTGELFF.

In nucleotides, the CDR3 is TGTGCCAGCATACTAGGCGTTAACTATGGCTACACCTTC. It codes for CASILGVNYGYTF. The V gene is TRBV9, the J gene TRBJ1-2; no clear D gene. The CDR3 runs 13 residues. V gave up 6 bases and J gave up 1 base, with 10 bases separating them. Looked up from germline, CDR1 is SGDLS and CDR2 is YYNGEE.

The chain is built from TRBV29-1 and TRBJ2-1, with 12 bases matching TRBD2. Germline-derived CDR1 and CDR2 are SQVTM and ANQGSEA. This CDR3 is built from 17 residues. With 5 bases clipped from V and 0 bases from J, the junction kept 8 bases outside the gene matches. The CDR3 loop reads CSVRLAGDSSSYNEQFF. The CDR3 DNA reads TGCAGCGTTAGACTAGCGGGGGACTCGAGCTCCTACAATGAGCAGTTCTTC.

The chain uses TRBV6-5 and TRBJ1-1; a weak D match, TRBD1 (5 bases). Germline assignment: CDR1 MNHEY and CDR2 SVGAGI. V was cut by 5 bases and J by 12 bases, with 16 bases left in between. The CDR3 covers 12 residues. CDR3 protein: CASSILWGKTFF. Here the CDR3 DNA reads TGTGCCAGCAGTATACTCTGGGGGAAAACTTTCTTT.

The CDR3 reads CAWSVQGPGGGYTF. In nucleotides, the CDR3 is TGTGCCTGGAGTGTACAAGGGCCCGGAGGTGGCTACACCTTC. The gene calls are TRBV30 and TRBJ1-2; no firm D call. Between the trimmed V and J ends, which lost 0 bases and 7 bases, there was a span of 15 bases. This CDR3 has 14 residues. Germline loops: CDR1 GTSNPN, CDR2 SVGIG (reference sequence). Combining the CDR3 with reference TRBV30 and TRBJ1-2 gives the whole variable domain SQTIHQWPATLVQPVGSPLSLECTVEGTSNPNLYWYRQAAGRGLQLLFYSVGIGQISSEVPQNLSASRPQDRQFILSSKKLLLSDSGFYLCAWSVQGPGGGYTFGSGTRLTVV.

The chain joins TRBV12-3 or TRBV12-4 to TRBJ2-3, with 11 nucleotides matching TRBD2. This CDR3 contains 18 residues. J gave up 2 bases and V 6 bases, and 13 bases lay outside the gene matches. The CDR3, as DNA: TGTGCCAGCAGCCGTATGCTACTAGCGGGAGCCTCCACAGATACGCAGTATTTT. Protein product: CASSRMLLAGASTDTQYF.

The chain couples TRBV12-3 or TRBV12-4 to TRBJ1-1; D gene ambiguous. This CDR3 is built from 11 residues. V lost 3 bases and J 4 bases, leaving 3 bases between the germline ends. The CDR3 DNA is TGTGCCAGCAGTTTCCGCACTGAAGCTTTCTTT. Amino acid sequence: CASSFRTEAFF.

The CDR3 sequence: CASSVEPGTEAFF. DNA for the CDR3: TGTGCCAGCAGCGTAGAACCGGGCACTGAAGCTTTCTTT. The chain is built from TRBV9 and TRBJ1-1, with unresolved D. With 0 bases removed from V and 4 bases from J, the gap between germline ends came to 7 bases. The germline gives CDR1 SGDLS, CDR2 YYNGEE. The CDR3 totals 13 residues.

This clonotype has only a few counts. J is TRBJ2-7 and V is TRBV16; possibly TRBD1 or TRBD2 for D (5 bases each). The V end lost 3 bases, the J end lost 0 bases, and 9 bases lay between the germline ends. Germline V gene lookup returns CDR1 KGHSY and CDR2 FQNENV. The CDR3 has 14 amino acids. CDR3 nucleotide sequence: TGTGCCAGCAGCCAGGGACCCAGCTCCTACGAGCAGTACTTC. It yields the protein CASSQGPSSYEQYF. Together with reference TRBV16 and TRBJ2-7, the CDR3 gives the full variable domain: GEEVAQTPKHLVRGEGQKAKLYCAPIKGHSYVFWYQQVLKNEFKFLISFQNENVFDETGMPKERFSAKCLPNSPCSLEIQATKLEDSAVYFCASSQGPSSYEQYFGPGTRLTVT.

The chain uses TRBV18 and TRBJ1-1; D call uncertain. CDR3 size: 14 residues. Trimming removed 4 bases from V and 1 base from J, with 10 bases in between. CDR1 and CDR2 (germline): KGHSH, LQKENI. The CDR3 loop reads CASSRSQTNTEAFF. CDR3 in DNA: TGTGCCAGCTCACGTTCTCAGACGAACACTGAAGCTTTCTTT.

This clonotype has just one count. The chain uses TRBV3-1 and TRBJ2-1; D is tentatively TRBD1 or TRBD2 (6 bases each). V was pared by 8 bases and J by 5 bases, with 13 bases between. CDR1 and CDR2 from the germline V gene are LGHDT and YNNKEL (reference sequence). This CDR3 spans 13 amino acids. The CDR3 sequence: CASSGGYHNEQFF. CDR3 coding DNA: TGTGCCAGCTCCGGGGGCTACCACAATGAGCAGTTCTTC.